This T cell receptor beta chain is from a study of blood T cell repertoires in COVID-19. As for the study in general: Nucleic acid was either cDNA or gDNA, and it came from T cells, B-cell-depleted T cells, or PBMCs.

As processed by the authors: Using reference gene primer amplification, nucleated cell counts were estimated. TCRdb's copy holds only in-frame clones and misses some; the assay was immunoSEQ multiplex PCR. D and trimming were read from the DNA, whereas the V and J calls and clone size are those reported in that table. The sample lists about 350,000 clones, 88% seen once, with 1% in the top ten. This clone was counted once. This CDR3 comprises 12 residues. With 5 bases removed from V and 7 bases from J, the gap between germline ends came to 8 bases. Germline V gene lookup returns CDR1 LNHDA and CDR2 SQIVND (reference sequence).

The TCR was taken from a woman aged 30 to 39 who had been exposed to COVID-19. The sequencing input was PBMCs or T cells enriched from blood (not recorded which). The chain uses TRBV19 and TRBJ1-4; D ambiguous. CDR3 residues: CASSAYREKLFF. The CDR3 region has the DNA TGTGCCAGTAGTGCCTACCGTGAAAAACTGTTTTTT.